A selection of T cell receptor beta chains follows, all from one sample in a study of T cells in Graves' hyperthyroidism and ophthalmopathy. TCRdb independently ran MiXCR on the multiplex PCR reads; one entry per CDR3 protein. The sample comprises hundreds of thousands of distinct CDR3 sequences, around a third of which are singletons, and around a third rests with the top ten. Sequenced input: blood. The receptors here all came from a woman in her thirties or forties with Graves' hyperthyroidism. CDR3s include the opening cysteine and the closing phenylalanine or tryptophan. D genes are given only for firm matches. Clone size is given for some rows only: seen once, a few or many times, or a class if the clone is expanded.

clone_size	j_call	v_call	d_call	cdr3_nt	cdr3_aa
few	TRBJ2-5	TRBV7-9	TRBD1	TGTGCCAGCAGCTTAGGCGGAGGAGGACAGGGTTGGGAGACCCAGTACTTC	CASSLGGGGQGWETQYF
once	TRBJ2-2	TRBV28	NA	TGTGCCAGCAGTTTACCATGGGGCACCGGGGAGCTGTTTTTT	CASSLPWGTGELFF
NA	TRBJ2-2	TRBV7-7	TRBD2	TGTGCTAGCAGCCCGCGCGGGGGGGCGCAAGGGGAGCTGTTTTTT	CASSPRGGAQGELFF
few	TRBJ1-5	TRBV11-3	TRBD1	TGTGCCAGCAGCTTAGTTACGACAGGGGGTCGTCAGCCCCAGCATTTT	CASSLVTTGGRQPQHF
many	TRBJ2-5	TRBV29-1	NA	TGCAGCGTTGAAGATGTTCGGGACAAGCCGCAAGAGACCCAGTACTTC	CSVEDVRDKPQETQYF
NA	TRBJ2-7	TRBV5-1	NA	TGCGCCAGCAGCCCGATAAAGTGGGCAGGGACCTACGAGCAGTACTTC	CASSPIKWAGTYEQYF
NA	TRBJ1-5	TRBV2	NA	TGTGCCAGTAGTATAGGGGGAGGGGGGCTGCAGCCCCAGCATTTT	CASSIGGGGLQPQHF
few	TRBJ2-7	TRBV7-2	TRBD1	TGTGCCAGCAGTTTATCCGTGTCGGGACAGGGCTACGAGCAGTACTTC	CASSLSVSGQGYEQYF
many	TRBJ1-6	TRBV20-1	TRBD1	TGCAGTGCTAGAGATAGACAGGGATCCTATAATTCACCCCTCCACTTT	CSARDRQGSYNSPLHF
NA	TRBJ1-2	TRBV28	TRBD1	TGTGCCAGCAGTCTACCCGGGACAGGGGTTGGCTACACCTTC	CASSLPGTGVGYTF
many	TRBJ1-6	TRBV2	NA	TGTGCCAGCAGTGAAGACGCAGGGTTTGGTTCACCCCTCCACTTT	CASSEDAGFGSPLHF
NA	TRBJ2-7	TRBV10-3	TRBD1	TGTGCCATCAGTCCGGGACAGGCGGGCTCCTACGAGCAGTACTTC	CAISPGQAGSYEQYF
many	TRBJ1-2	TRBV12-3/TRBV12-4	NA	TGTGCCAGCAGCTGGACAGCCGGGTGGTATGGCTACACCTTC	CASSWTAGWYGYTF
many	TRBJ1-3	TRBV7-2	NA	TGTGCCAGCAGCTTTGATTCGGGGGCCGGAAACACCATATATTTT	CASSFDSGAGNTIYF
NA	TRBJ2-1	TRBV7-9	NA	TGTGCCAGCAGGGTGACCCCAGGGCGTGAGCAGTTCTTC	CASRVTPGREQFF
NA	TRBJ2-7	TRBV6-1	NA	TGTGCCAGCAGAGCGGGGCAGGGGAGCTCCTACGAGCAGTACTTC	CASRAGQGSSYEQYF
NA	TRBJ2-7	TRBV6-5	TRBD1	TGTGCCAGCAGACCTACGACAGGGACCTACGAGCAGTACTTC	CASRPTTGTYEQYF
NA	TRBJ1-2	TRBV2	NA	TGTGCCAGCAGTCGACAGAAAGCAATTGGTCCCTATGGCTACACCTTC	CASSRQKAIGPYGYTF
many	TRBJ2-7	TRBV29-1	TRBD2	TGCAGCGTGAGGCTACGACGGGAGGCCTACGAGCAGTACTTC	CSVRLRREAYEQYF
NA	TRBJ2-5	TRBV20-1	NA	TGCAGTGCTGGATTGAGCACAGATACGCAGTACTTC	CSAGLSTDTQYF
many	TRBJ2-5	TRBV9	TRBD2	TGTGCCAGCAGCGTATCGGGGGGGGACGAAGAGACCCAGTACTTC	CASSVSGGDEETQYF
many	TRBJ1-2	TRBV29-1	NA	TGCAGCGTTGGCGAAATGGGGAACTATGGCTACACCTTC	CSVGEMGNYGYTF
few	TRBJ1-3	TRBV9	NA	TGTGCCAGCAGCGTCAACAGGGAAGAACTCTCTGGAAACACCATATATTTT	CASSVNREELSGNTIYF
NA	TRBJ1-1	TRBV2	TRBD1	TGTGCCAGCAGCGTGGGGACAGGGCGCACTCAAGCTTTCTTT	CASSVGTGRTQAFF
many	TRBJ2-2	TRBV5-1	NA	TGCGCCAGCAGACCCGTTTCCAGCGCGAACACCGGGGAGCTGTTTTTT	CASRPVSSANTGELFF
many	TRBJ1-2	TRBV7-2	NA	TGTGCCAGCAGCTTAACCCGGCAGGGGTTCAGCGGCTACACCTTC	CASSLTRQGFSGYTF
many	TRBJ1-3	TRBV12-3/TRBV12-4	NA	TGTGCCAGCAGCTTTTCGGGCTCTGGAAACACCATATATTTT	CASSFSGSGNTIYF
NA	TRBJ2-5	TRBV20-1	NA	TGCAGTGCTAGAGTCCTTGGGGGGAAAGAGACCCAGTACTTC	CSARVLGGKETQYF
NA	TRBJ1-2	TRBV29-1	TRBD1	TGCAGCGTGGAAACGGGACAGGGTCACTTC	CSVETGQGHF
many	TRBJ1-5	TRBV7-3	TRBD1	TGTGCCAGCAGCCTCGGACAGGCTGTAGGGAGCAATCAGCCCCAGCATTTT	CASSLGQAVGSNQPQHF
few	TRBJ1-1	TRBV5-4	TRBD1	TGTGCCAGCAGCCCCGGAGGGGGCGCGCCTGAAGCTTTCTTT	CASSPGGGAPEAFF
many	TRBJ2-7	TRBV5-1	NA	TGCGCCAGCAGAACCGGGACTTCCTCCTACGAGCAGTACTTC	CASRTGTSSYEQYF